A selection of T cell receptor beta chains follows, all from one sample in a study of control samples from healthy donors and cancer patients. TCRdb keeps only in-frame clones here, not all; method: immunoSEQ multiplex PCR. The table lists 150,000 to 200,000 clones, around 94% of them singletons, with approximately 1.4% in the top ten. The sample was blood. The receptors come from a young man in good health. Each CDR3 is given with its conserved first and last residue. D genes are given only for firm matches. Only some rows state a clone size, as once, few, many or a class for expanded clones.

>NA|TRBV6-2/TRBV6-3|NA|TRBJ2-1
TGTGCCAGCAGTTACACCCGGGGCAAAGGGACCCGGTACAATGAGCAGTTCTTC
CASSYTRGKGTRYNEQFF
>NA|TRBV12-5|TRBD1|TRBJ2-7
TGTGCTAGTGGGACCAACAGGGGCTCTAGCTCCTACGAGCAGTACTTC
CASGTNRGSSSYEQYF
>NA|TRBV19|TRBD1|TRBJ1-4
TGTGCCTCAACTTGGACAGGGGATGAAAAACTGTTTTTT
CASTWTGDEKLFF
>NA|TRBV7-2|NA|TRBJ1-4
TGTGCCAGCAGCTTCGGGACAAGAGGTGAAAAACTGTTTTTT
CASSFGTRGEKLFF
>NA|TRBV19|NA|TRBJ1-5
TGTGCCAGTAGATGGGGGGCACTTAGCAATCAGCCCCAGCATTTT
CASRWGALSNQPQHF
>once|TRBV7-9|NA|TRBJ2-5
TGTGCCAGCAGCCCCCGCCTAGGCAACCAAGAGACCCAGTACTTC
CASSPRLGNQETQYF
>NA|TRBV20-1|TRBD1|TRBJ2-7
TGCAGTGCTAGTGTGACAGGGGGCTCCTACGAGCAGTACTTC
CSASVTGGSYEQYF
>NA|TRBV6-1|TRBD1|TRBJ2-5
TGTGCCAGCAGTGACGTAGCCCCGGCGAGAAGGACAGGGTCGTGGGCCCAGTACTTC
CASSDVAPARRTGSWAQYF
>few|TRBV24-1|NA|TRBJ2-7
TGTGCCAGGAAACAGGGAATTTCGTACGAGCAGTACTTC
CARKQGISYEQYF
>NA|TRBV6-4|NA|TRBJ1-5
TGTGCCAGCGGGGGTGTTCGGATTAGCAATCAGCCCCAGCATTTT
CASGGVRISNQPQHF
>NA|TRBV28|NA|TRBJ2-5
TGTGCCAGCAGTACTCTAGCGAACGGGGGGACCCAGTACTTC
CASSTLANGGTQYF
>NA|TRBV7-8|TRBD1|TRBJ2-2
TGTGCCAGCAGGGACAGGGGATGGAACACCGGGGAGCTGTTTTTT
CASRDRGWNTGELFF
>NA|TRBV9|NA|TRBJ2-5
TGTGCCAGCAGCGTAGGATCTTGGCAAGAGACCCAGTACTTC
CASSVGSWQETQYF
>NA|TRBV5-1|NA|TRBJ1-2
TGCGCCAGCAGCTTGGACGGCAGTAGTAACTATGGCTACACCTTC
CASSLDGSSNYGYTF
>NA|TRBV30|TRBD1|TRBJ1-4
TGTGCCTGGACAGGGGGAAAGGAAAAACTGTTTTTT
CAWTGGKEKLFF
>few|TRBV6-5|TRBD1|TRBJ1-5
TGTGCCAGTGGCGGGGGACAGAGTCTAGGGCCCCAGCATTTT
CASGGGQSLGPQHF
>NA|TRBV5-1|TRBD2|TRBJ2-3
TGCGCCAGCAGCTTGGAACGGGGGGGCGACACAGATACGCAGTATTTT
CASSLERGGDTDTQYF
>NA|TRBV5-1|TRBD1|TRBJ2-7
TGCGCCAGCAGCTTCCGGGACAGGGATACCGAGCAGTACTTC
CASSFRDRDTEQYF
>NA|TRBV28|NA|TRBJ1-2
TGTGCCAGCAGTTTAGAAGAACAGGCCCTCTATGGCTACACCTTC
CASSLEEQALYGYTF
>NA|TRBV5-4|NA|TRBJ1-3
TGTGCCAGCAGCTTGGGTCCGACCGACGGAAACACCATATATTTT
CASSLGPTDGNTIYF
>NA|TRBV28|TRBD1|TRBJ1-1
TGTGCCAGCAGTTTATCACAGGGGAGAGGTGAAGCTTTCTTT
CASSLSQGRGEAFF
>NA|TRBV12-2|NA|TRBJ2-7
TGTGCAAGTCGCTTCCGCGGGAGGAACGGGCAGTACTTC
CASRFRGRNGQYF
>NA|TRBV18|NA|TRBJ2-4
TGTGCCAGCTCACCAGTAGCCAAAAACATTCAGTACTTC
CASSPVAKNIQYF
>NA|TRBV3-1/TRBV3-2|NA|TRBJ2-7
TGTGCCAGCAGCCAAGACAGAGCGAGAGACGAGCAGTACTTC
CASSQDRARDEQYF
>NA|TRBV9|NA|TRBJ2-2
TGTGCCAGCAGCGCCAGCCGACGCACCGGGGAGCTGTTTTTT
CASSASRRTGELFF
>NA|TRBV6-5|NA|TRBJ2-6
TGTGCCAGCAGCCCGGACAACTCTGGGGCCAACGTCCTGACTTTC
CASSPDNSGANVLTF
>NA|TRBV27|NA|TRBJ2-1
TGTGCCAGCAGTTTATCCTCCTACAATGAGCAGTTCTTC
CASSLSSYNEQFF
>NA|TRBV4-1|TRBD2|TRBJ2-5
TGCGCCAGCAGCCACCCTTCCGGGACTAGCGGGAGTCCAGAGACCCAGTACTTC
CASSHPSGTSGSPETQYF
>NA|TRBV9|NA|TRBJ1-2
TGTGCCAGCAGCGCCCGAGGGGTCAGCTTAGGGGACTATGGCTACACCTTC
CASSARGVSLGDYGYTF
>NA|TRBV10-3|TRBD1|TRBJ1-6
TGTGCCATCAGGACAGGGGCCGGCAATTCACCCCTCCACTTT
CAIRTGAGNSPLHF
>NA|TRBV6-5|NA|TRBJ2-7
TGTGCCAGCACGGACATCCGAATCTCCTACGAGCAGTACTTC
CASTDIRISYEQYF
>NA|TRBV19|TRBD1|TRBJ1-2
TGTGCCAGTAGCCGACAGGGGTCTGGCTACACCTTC
CASSRQGSGYTF
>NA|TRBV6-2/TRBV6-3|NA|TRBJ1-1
TGTGCCAGCAGTTACGGGGGGCGGGACACTGAAGCTTTCTTT
CASSYGGRDTEAFF
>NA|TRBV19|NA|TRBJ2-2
TGTGCCAGTAGTATTCCTTTCACCGGGGAGCTGTTTTTT
CASSIPFTGELFF
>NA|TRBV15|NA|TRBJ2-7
TGTGCCACCAGCAGAGATACCCAGGGGACAGTCGGGGGCGAGCAGTACTTC
CATSRDTQGTVGGEQYF
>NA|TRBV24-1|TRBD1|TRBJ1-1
TGTGCCACCAGAGGCGGACAGGGGGAGGTAGCTTTCTTT
CATRGGQGEVAFF